This is a list of T cell receptor beta chains from one sample in a study of T cell responses to AZD1222 COVID-19 vaccine. TCRdb keeps only in-frame clones here, not all; method: immunoSEQ multiplex PCR. The data contain about 87,000 clones, around 90% of them singletons. The sample in question was peripheral blood, obtained on day 0 of AZD1222 vaccination. All receptors derive from an adult in good health. Both conserved end residues are part of each CDR3. A D gene is named only where the DNA matches it firmly.

CDR3 length: 17
V gene: TRBV7-2
D gene: TRBD1
J gene: TRBJ1-4
CDR3 protein: CASSLSRTGTGGEKLFF
CDR3 DNA: TGTGCCAGCAGCTTATCGCGAACCGGGACAGGGGGTGAAAAACTGTTTTTT

CDR3 length: 14
V gene: TRBV6-5
D gene: .
J gene: TRBJ1-4
CDR3 protein: CASRAGADNEKLFF
CDR3 DNA: TGTGCCAGCAGAGCAGGAGCAGATAATGAAAAACTGTTTTTT

CDR3 length: 15
V gene: TRBV7-2
D gene: .
J gene: TRBJ2-1
CDR3 protein: CASSSGTHPYNEQFF
CDR3 DNA: TGTGCCAGCAGTTCCGGGACCCACCCCTACAATGAGCAGTTCTTC

CDR3 length: 11
V gene: TRBV6-1
D gene: .
J gene: TRBJ2-7
CDR3 protein: CAVRGSYEQYF
CDR3 DNA: TGTGCCGTGCGCGGCTCCTACGAGCAGTACTTC

CDR3 length: 14
V gene: TRBV10-3
D gene: .
J gene: TRBJ1-6
CDR3 protein: CAISFGIDNSPLHF
CDR3 DNA: TGTGCCATCAGCTTCGGCATAGATAATTCACCCCTCCACTTT

CDR3 length: 14
V gene: TRBV24-1
D gene: .
J gene: TRBJ1-5
CDR3 protein: CATSETFSNQPQHF
CDR3 DNA: TGTGCCACCAGTGAAACTTTTAGCAATCAGCCCCAGCATTTT

CDR3 length: 13
V gene: TRBV11-3
D gene: .
J gene: TRBJ1-1
CDR3 protein: CASSLGTTTEAFF
CDR3 DNA: TGTGCCAGCAGCTTAGGGACAACCACTGAAGCTTTCTTT

CDR3 length: 14
V gene: TRBV6-5
D gene: .
J gene: TRBJ1-3
CDR3 protein: CASLGRNSGNTIYF
CDR3 DNA: TGTGCCAGCTTGGGACGGAACTCTGGAAACACCATATATTTT

CDR3 length: 15
V gene: TRBV7-6
D gene: TRBD2
J gene: TRBJ2-2
CDR3 protein: CASSSQLAGTGELFF
CDR3 DNA: TGTGCCAGCAGCTCCCAACTAGCGGGCACCGGGGAGCTGTTTTTT

CDR3 length: 15
V gene: TRBV5-4
D gene: .
J gene: TRBJ2-7
CDR3 protein: CATSDWWGSSYEQYF
CDR3 DNA: TGTGCCACATCCGACTGGTGGGGCTCCTCCTACGAGCAGTACTTC

CDR3 length: 16
V gene: TRBV9
D gene: .
J gene: TRBJ2-7
CDR3 protein: CASSATEGGVGYEQYF
CDR3 DNA: TGTGCCAGCAGCGCCACAGAGGGGGGAGTTGGGTACGAGCAGTACTTC